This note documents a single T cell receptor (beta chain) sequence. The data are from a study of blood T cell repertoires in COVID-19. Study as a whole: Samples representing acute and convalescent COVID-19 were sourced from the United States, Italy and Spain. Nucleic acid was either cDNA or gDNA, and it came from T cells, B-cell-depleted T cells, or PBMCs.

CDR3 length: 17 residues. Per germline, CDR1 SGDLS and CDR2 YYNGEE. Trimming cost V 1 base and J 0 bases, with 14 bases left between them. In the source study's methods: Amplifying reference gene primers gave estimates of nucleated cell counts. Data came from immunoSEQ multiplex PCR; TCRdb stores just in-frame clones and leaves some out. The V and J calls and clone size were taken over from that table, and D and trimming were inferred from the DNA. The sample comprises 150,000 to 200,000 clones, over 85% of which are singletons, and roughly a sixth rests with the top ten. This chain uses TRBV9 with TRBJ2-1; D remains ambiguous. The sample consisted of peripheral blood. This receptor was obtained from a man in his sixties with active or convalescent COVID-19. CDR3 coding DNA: TGTGCCAGCAGCGTATGGTACAGCCTTTCCTCCTACAATGAGCAGTTCTTC. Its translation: CASSVWYSLSSYNEQFF.